The next 10 T cell receptor beta chains were all read from a single sample in a study of follicular helper T cells after annual influenza vaccination. Time point given: 2015-2016 season, pre-vaccination. Libraries were prepared by immunoSEQ multiplex PCR; TCRdb keeps only in-frame clonotypes and omits some of them. The table includes about 12,000 clones, approximately 80% detected once. Material: CXCR5+ CD38- circulating T follicular helper cells from blood, obtained on the day of influenza vaccination. Sample subset: circulating Tfh, non-naive CD4+CXCR5+PD-1+ (ICOS+CD38+ or ICOS-CD38-). These receptors originate from an adult who received the influenza vaccine.

The V and J genes are TRBV7-9 and TRBJ1-2; D is ambiguous. Germline V gene data show CDR1 as SEHNR and CDR2 as FQNEAQ (reference sequence). The CDR3 extends over 13 amino acids. V gave up 6 bases and J gave up 2 bases, with 10 bases separating them. The CDR3 DNA reads as TGTGCCAGCAGTGGGCCAAGGAACTATGGCTACACCTTC. Protein product: CASSGPRNYGYTF. Full variable domain (rest looked up from reference TRBV7-9 and TRBJ1-2): DTGVSQNPRHKITKRGQNVTFRCDPISEHNRLYWYRQTLGQGPEFLTYFQNEAQLEKSRLLSDRFSAERPKGSFSTLEIQRTEQGDSAMYLCASSGPRNYGYTFGSGTRLTVV.

The gene calls are TRBV7-2 and TRBJ2-1; 7 nucleotides align to TRBD2. CDR1 and CDR2 (germline): SGHTA, FQGNSA. V shed 2 bases, J shed 6 bases, and the junction held 1 base outside the gene matches. The CDR3 is made up of 13 amino acids. The CDR3 nucleotides read TGTGCCAGCAGCTTATCGGGGGGCAATGAGCAGTTCTTC. Amino acid sequence: CASSLSGGNEQFF.

The chain recombines TRBV6-6 with TRBJ1-2; no reliable D call. The V gene's germline CDR1 is MNHNY and CDR2 SVGAGI (reference sequence). CDR3 length: 13 residues. The V end was cut by 0 bases, the J end by 1 base, with 3 bases between. The DNA of the CDR3 is TGTGCCAGCAGTTACTCGGATAACTATGGCTACACCTTC. As protein: CASSYSDNYGYTF.

The V call is TRBV7-2, the J call TRBJ1-2; D is ambiguous. CDR1 and CDR2 from the germline V gene are SGHTA and FQGNSA. V lost 4 bases and J lost 6, with 18 bases in between. The CDR3 totals 15 residues. The CDR3 nucleotides read TGTGCCAGCAGCTATAAGCCGCAGGCCTCCGATGGCTACACCTTC. Amino acids: CASSYKPQASDGYTF. The whole variable domain, remainder taken from reference TRBV7-2 and TRBJ1-2, is GAGVSQSPSNKVTEKGKDVELRCDPISGHTALYWYRQSLGQGLEFLIYFQGNSAPDKSGLPSDRFSAERTGGSVSTLTIQRTQQEDSAVYLCASSYKPQASDGYTFGSGTRLTVV.

This clone occurred a few times. The rearrangement joins TRBV30 to TRBJ1-6, with D possibly TRBD1 on 5 matching bases. The V and J ends lost 4 bases and 10 bases respectively, with 17 bases between them. CDR1 GTSNPN and CDR2 SVGIG come from the germline V gene (reference sequence). CDR3 length equals 14 residues. CDR3 residues: CAWNSGTGVSPLHF. In nucleotides, the CDR3 is TGTGCCTGGAATTCCGGGACGGGCGTATCACCCCTCCACTTT.

V usage is TRBV4-3 and J usage is TRBJ2-5; the D call may be TRBD1 or TRBD2 (6 bases each). In germline, CDR1 is LGHNA, CDR2 YSLEER. The V gene lost 0 bases and the J gene lost 4 bases, with 15 bases spanning the gap. The CDR3 has 16 residues. The CDR3: CASSQEWRGAGETQYF. The CDR3 DNA follows: TGCGCCAGCAGCCAAGAGTGGAGGGGGGCTGGAGAGACCCAGTACTTC.

The chain links TRBV11-2 to TRBJ2-7, with D possibly being TRBD1 or TRBD2 (6 bases each). From germline, CDR1 is SGHAT and CDR2 FQNNGV. This CDR3 is built from 12 residues. Trimming cost V 7 bases and J 7 bases, with 14 bases left between them. For the CDR3, the DNA is TGTGCCAGCACGGGGGCAGGGAAGGAGCAGTACTTC. This encodes CASTGAGKEQYF.

This sequence joins TRBV14 and TRBJ2-7; tentatively, D is TRBD2 (5 bases). The CDR3 runs 14 residues. In germline, CDR1 is SGHDN, CDR2 FVKESK. V was clipped by 4 bases and J by 4 bases, with 14 bases between them. The CDR3 DNA reads as TGTGCCAGCAGCCGCGGGCAGGCGTGGTACGAGCAGTACTTC. It specifies CASSRGQAWYEQYF.

This clone occurred a few times. This sequence joins TRBV28 and TRBJ1-6; D not resolved. There are 16 residues in the CDR3. Trimming cost V 3 bases and J 4 bases, with 13 bases left between them. Germline V gene sequence: CDR1 MDHEN, CDR2 SYDVKM. The CDR3 DNA is TGTGCCAGCAGTTTTTCGGCCGGACGGTATAATTCACCCCTCCACTTT. Translated: CASSFSAGRYNSPLHF.

CDR3: CASSLVGLDSYNEQFF. The CDR3 DNA follows: TGTGCCAGCAGCTTAGTGGGGCTAGACTCCTACAATGAGCAGTTCTTC. This chain connects TRBV7-6 to TRBJ2-1, with D maybe TRBD1 (5 bases). Deletions cut 1 base from V and 0 bases from J, with 10 bases between. Germline V gene data show CDR1 as SGHVS and CDR2 as FNYEAQ. The CDR3 extends over 16 amino acids.